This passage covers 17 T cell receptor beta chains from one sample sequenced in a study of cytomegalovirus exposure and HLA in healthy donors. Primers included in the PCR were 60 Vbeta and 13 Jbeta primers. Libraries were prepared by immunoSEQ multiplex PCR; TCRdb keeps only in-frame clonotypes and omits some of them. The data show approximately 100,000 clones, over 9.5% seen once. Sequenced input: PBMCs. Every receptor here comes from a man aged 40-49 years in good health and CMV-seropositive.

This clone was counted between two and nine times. The CDR3 DNA is TGCGCCAGCAGTGAGGAGCAGGACATCGACGAAGAGACCCAGTACTTC. It codes for CASSEEQDIDEETQYF. The V and J genes are TRBV10-1 and TRBJ2-5; the D gene is possibly TRBD1 (5 bases). The CDR3 runs to 16 residues. CDR1 is WNHNN and CDR2 is SYGVQD in the germline V gene (reference sequence). V shed 2 bases and J shed 3 bases, with 16 bases lying between them.

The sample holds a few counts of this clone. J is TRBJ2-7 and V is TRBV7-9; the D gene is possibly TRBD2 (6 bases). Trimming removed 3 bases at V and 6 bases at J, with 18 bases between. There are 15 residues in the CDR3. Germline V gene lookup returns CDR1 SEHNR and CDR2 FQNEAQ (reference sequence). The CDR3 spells CASSLVGGFRREQYF. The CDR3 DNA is TGTGCCAGCAGCTTGGTTGGAGGGTTCCGGCGCGAGCAGTACTTC.

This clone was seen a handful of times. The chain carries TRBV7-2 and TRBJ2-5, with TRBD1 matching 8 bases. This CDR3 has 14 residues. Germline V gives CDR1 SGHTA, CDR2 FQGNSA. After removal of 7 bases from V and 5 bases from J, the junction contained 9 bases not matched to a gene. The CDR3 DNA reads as TGTGCCAGCACCCCCCAGGGGGCGGGGGAGACCCAGTACTTC. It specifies CASTPQGAGETQYF.

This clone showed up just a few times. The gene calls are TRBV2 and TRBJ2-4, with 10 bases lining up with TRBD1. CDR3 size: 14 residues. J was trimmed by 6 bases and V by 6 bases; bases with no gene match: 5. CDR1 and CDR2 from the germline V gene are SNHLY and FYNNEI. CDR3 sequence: CASSVGTGVNIQYF. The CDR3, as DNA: TGTGCCAGCAGCGTAGGGACAGGGGTAAACATTCAGTACTTC.

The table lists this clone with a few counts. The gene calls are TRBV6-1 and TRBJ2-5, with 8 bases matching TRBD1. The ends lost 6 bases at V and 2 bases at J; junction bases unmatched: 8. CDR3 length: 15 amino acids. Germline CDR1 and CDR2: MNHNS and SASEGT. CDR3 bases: TGTGCCAGCAGAACGAGGGACAGGAGACAAGAGACCCAGTACTTC. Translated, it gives CASRTRDRRQETQYF.

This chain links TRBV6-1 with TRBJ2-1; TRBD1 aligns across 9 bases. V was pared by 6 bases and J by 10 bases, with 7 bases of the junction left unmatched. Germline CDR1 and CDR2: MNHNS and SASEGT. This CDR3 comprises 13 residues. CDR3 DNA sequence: TGTGCCAGCAGCGACAGGGGGGGTAGGGAGCAGTTCTTC. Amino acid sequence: CASSDRGGREQFF.

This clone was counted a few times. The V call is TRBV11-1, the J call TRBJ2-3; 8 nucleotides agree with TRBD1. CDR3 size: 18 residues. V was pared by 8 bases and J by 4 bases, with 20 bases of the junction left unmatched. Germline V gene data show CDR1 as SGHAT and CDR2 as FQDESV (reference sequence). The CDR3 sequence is CASVLARDRDRRADTQYF. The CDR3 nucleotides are TGTGCCAGCGTATTAGCGAGGGACCGGGACAGGAGGGCAGATACGCAGTATTTT.

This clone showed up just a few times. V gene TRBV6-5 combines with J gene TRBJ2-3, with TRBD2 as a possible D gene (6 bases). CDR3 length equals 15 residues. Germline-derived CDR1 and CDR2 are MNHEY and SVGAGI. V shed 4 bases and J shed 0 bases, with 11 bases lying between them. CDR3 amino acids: CASSFLSGSTDTQYF. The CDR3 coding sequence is TGTGCCAGCAGTTTCCTTAGCGGAAGCACAGATACGCAGTATTTT.

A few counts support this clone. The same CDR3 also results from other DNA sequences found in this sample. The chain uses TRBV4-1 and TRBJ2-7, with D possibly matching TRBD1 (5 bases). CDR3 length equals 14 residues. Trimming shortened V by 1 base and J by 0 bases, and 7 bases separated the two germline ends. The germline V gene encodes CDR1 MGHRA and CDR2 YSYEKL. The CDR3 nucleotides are TGCGCCAGCAGCCAAGGGCAGGGCTCCTACGAGCAGTACTTC. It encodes CASSQGQGSYEQYF.

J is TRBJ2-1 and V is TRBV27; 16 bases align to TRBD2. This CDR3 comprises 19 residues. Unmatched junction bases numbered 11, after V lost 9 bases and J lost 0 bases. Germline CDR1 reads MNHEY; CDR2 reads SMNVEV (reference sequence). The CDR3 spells CASQWGLAGGNPSYNEQFF. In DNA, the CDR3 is TGTGCCAGTCAATGGGGACTAGCGGGAGGGAACCCCTCCTACAATGAGCAGTTCTTC.

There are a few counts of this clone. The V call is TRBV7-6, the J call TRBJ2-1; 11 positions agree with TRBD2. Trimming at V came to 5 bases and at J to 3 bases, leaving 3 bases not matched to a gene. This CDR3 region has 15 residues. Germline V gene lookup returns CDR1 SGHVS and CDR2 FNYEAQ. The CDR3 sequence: CASSQGLAVYNEQFF. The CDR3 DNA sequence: TGTGCCAGCAGCCAGGGACTAGCGGTCTACAATGAGCAGTTCTTC.

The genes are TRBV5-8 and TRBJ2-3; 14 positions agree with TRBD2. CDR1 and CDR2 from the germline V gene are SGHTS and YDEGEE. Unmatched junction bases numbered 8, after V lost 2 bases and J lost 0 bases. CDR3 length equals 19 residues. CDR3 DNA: TGTGCCAGCAGCTTACCGGGACTAGCGGGAGTCGAGAGCACAGATACGCAGTATTTT. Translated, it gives CASSLPGLAGVESTDTQYF.

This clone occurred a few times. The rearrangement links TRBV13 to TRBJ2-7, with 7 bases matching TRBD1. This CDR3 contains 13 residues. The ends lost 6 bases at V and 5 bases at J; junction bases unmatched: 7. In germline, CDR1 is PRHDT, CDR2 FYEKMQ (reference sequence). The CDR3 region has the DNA TGTGCCAGCAGAGGGGGCCTCGGGCACGAGCAGTACTTC. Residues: CASRGGLGHEQYF.

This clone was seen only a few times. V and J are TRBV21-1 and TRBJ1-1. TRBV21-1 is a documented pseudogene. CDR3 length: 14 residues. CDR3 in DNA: TGTGCCAGCAGCGCGCTTGGGAGGAGGACTGAAGCTTTCTTT. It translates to CASSALGRRTEAFF.

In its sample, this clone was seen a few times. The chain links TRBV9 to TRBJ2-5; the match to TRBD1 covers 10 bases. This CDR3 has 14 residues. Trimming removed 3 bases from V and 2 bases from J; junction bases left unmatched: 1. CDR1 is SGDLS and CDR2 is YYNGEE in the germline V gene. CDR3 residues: CASSGGQGQETQYF. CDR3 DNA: TGTGCCAGCAGCGGGGGACAGGGGCAAGAGACCCAGTACTTC.

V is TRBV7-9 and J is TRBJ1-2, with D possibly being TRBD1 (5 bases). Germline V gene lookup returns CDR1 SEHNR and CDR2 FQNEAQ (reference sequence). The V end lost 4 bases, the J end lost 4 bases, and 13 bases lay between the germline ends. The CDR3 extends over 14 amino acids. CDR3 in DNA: TGTGCCAGCAGCTCAGCCGGGACTGGCTATGGCTACACCTTC. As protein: CASSSAGTGYGYTF.

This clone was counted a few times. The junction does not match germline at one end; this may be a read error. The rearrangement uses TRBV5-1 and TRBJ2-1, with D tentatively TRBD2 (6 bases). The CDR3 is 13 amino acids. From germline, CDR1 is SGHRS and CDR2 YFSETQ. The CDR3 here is CARSLLDYNAQFF. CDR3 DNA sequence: TGCGCCAGAAGCTTGTTGGACTACAATGCGCAGTTCTTC. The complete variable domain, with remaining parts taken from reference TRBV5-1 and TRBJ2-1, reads KAGVTQTPRYLIKTRGQQVTLSCSPISGHRSVSWYQQTPGQGLQFLFEYFSETQRNKGNFPGRFSGRQFSNSRSEMNVSTLELGDSALYLCARSLLDYNAQFFGPGTRLTVL.